A single sample gave rise to the 25 T cell receptor beta chains below, sequenced in a study of blood T cell repertoires in COVID-19. Measured with immunoSEQ multiplex PCR; TCRdb has only the in-frame clones, and not every one. There are 200,000 to 300,000 clones in the sample; around 90% occur only once, and more than 0.8% lies in the top ten. Sequencing input: peripheral blood. All receptors come from a man aged 30 to 45 with COVID-19, enrolled during active disease.

The CDR3 nucleotides are TGTGCCAGCAGCGTAGGTTGGAGGGGCAATCAGCCCCAGCATTTT. It specifies CASSVGWRGNQPQHF. This chain joins TRBV9 and TRBJ1-5; D unclear. From germline, CDR1 is SGDLS and CDR2 YYNGEE. V lost 0 bases and J 2 bases, leaving 9 bases between the germline ends. The CDR3 has 15 residues.

The V gene is TRBV5-1, the J gene TRBJ2-7, with a weak D call TRBD1 (6 bases). The CDR3 is made up of 15 amino acids. Germline V lookup: CDR1 SGHRS, CDR2 YFSETQ. Trimming removed 5 bases from V and 2 bases from J, with 17 bases in between. CDR3 residues: CASRADRTEPYEQYF. The DNA for the CDR3 is TGCGCCAGCAGGGCTGACCGGACAGAGCCCTACGAGCAGTACTTC.

This chain uses TRBV5-4 with TRBJ1-2; 9 bases fit TRBD1. This CDR3 is 15 amino acids long. V was clipped by 3 bases and J by 7 bases; unmatched bases: 10. The V gene's germline CDR1 is SGHNT and CDR2 YYREEE (reference sequence). The CDR3: CASSSPQGALIGYTF. Here the CDR3 DNA reads TGTGCCAGCAGCTCCCCACAGGGGGCGCTGATTGGCTACACCTTC.

The chain carries TRBV5-6 and TRBJ2-5, with TRBD2 as a possible D gene (6 bases). V gave up 4 bases and J gave up 4 bases, with 14 bases separating them. In germline, CDR1 is SGHDT, CDR2 YYEEEE. This CDR3 region has 14 residues. Written as DNA, the CDR3 is TGTGCCAGCAGCCTACTAGCTTCCAGAGAGACCCAGTACTTC. Encoded protein: CASSLLASRETQYF.

This rearrangement joins TRBV3-1 (or the pseudogene TRBV3-2) to TRBJ1-5, with a tentative D call TRBD1 (6 bases). The CDR3 is 13 residues long. The V end lost 6 bases, the J end lost 5 bases, and 11 bases lay between the germline ends. CDR1 is LGHDT and CDR2 is YNNKEL in the germline V gene (reference sequence). DNA of the CDR3: TGTGCCAGCAGTCGACAGGCCGATCAGCCCCAGCATTTT. Translation gives CASSRQADQPQHF.

This chain uses TRBV5-5 with TRBJ2-7, with 7 positions matching TRBD2. V shed 1 base, J shed 6 bases, and the junction held 7 bases outside the gene matches. The CDR3 has 14 residues. CDR1 SGHKS and CDR2 YYEKEE come from the germline V gene (reference sequence). CDR3 in DNA: TGTGCCAGCAGCTTGAGCCGGGGGGAATTCGAGCAGTACTTC. It yields the protein CASSLSRGEFEQYF.

V usage is TRBV16 and J usage is TRBJ1-2, with D hard to call. This CDR3 contains 15 residues. Germline V CDR1 and CDR2: KGHSY, FQNENV. The V and J ends lost 0 bases and 8 bases respectively, with 16 bases between them. In DNA, the CDR3 is TGTGCCAGCAGCCAATCTCCGGCCGAGGCGGTGGGCTACACCTTC. It codes for CASSQSPAEAVGYTF.

This clone was recorded once. The chain joins TRBV6-1 to TRBJ1-5, with no clear D. Trimming shortened V by 2 bases and J by 3 bases, and 11 bases separated the two germline ends. CDR1 and CDR2 from the germline V gene are MNHNS and SASEGT. The CDR3 contains 15 residues. In nucleotides, the CDR3 is TGTGCCAGCAGTGAATATTCAGGCCCCAATCAGCCCCAGCATTTT. This sequence encodes CASSEYSGPNQPQHF.

The V gene is TRBV5-6, the J gene TRBJ2-6, with D hard to call. CDR1 and CDR2 (germline): SGHDT, YYEEEE. There are 14 residues in the CDR3. Trimming pared 3 bases from V and 1 base from J, leaving 5 bases between. CDR3 DNA: TGTGCCAGCAGCTCCCGTTCTGGGGCCAACGTCCTGACTTTC. Amino acids: CASSSRSGANVLTF.

This rearrangement joins TRBV7-2 to TRBJ1-5; D is perhaps TRBD1 (5 bases). CDR1 is SGHTA, CDR2 FQGNSA, per germline. V lost 5 bases to trimming and J lost 2 bases, with 25 bases between them. The CDR3 has 19 amino acids. CDR3 DNA: TGTGCCAGCAGCCTCAGGCGGGGGGGTAGCTTTATAGGCAATCAGCCCCAGCATTTT. Amino acids: CASSLRRGGSFIGNQPQHF.

The rearrangement links TRBV19 to TRBJ2-5, with D perhaps matching TRBD1 (5 bases). This CDR3 comprises 13 residues. Germline V lookup: CDR1 LNHDA, CDR2 SQIVND (reference sequence). Between the trimmed V and J ends, which lost 3 bases and 4 bases, there was a span of 9 bases. CDR3 in amino acids: CASSIDSGETQYF. The CDR3 DNA reads as TGTGCCAGTAGTATCGACAGTGGAGAGACCCAGTACTTC.

The V call is TRBV14, the J call TRBJ1-2; D possibly corresponds to TRBD1 (5 bases). Germline assignment: CDR1 SGHDN and CDR2 FVKESK. This CDR3 region has 16 residues. The germline V and J ends were trimmed by 3 bases and 4 bases, with 18 bases remaining between them. CDR3 sequence reads: CASSHSDTERGYGYTF. The CDR3 DNA reads as TGTGCCAGCAGCCATTCGGACACAGAAAGAGGCTATGGCTACACCTTC.

V and J are TRBV3-1 (or the pseudogene TRBV3-2) and TRBJ2-7; 11 bases line up with TRBD1. The CDR3 consists of 17 residues. Germline values: CDR1 LGHDT, CDR2 YNNKEL (reference sequence). V gave up 1 base and J gave up 1 base; unmatched junction bases: 6. This CDR3 is CASSQALGQGVSYEQYF. The DNA of the CDR3 is TGTGCCAGCAGCCAAGCCCTGGGACAGGGGGTTTCCTACGAGCAGTACTTC.

The chain links TRBV6-6 to TRBJ1-4; 8 bases align to TRBD1. The CDR3 runs 15 residues. Germline lookup yields CDR1 MNHNY and CDR2 SVGAGI (reference sequence). J gave up 0 bases and V 6 bases, and 3 bases lay outside the gene matches. The CDR3 spells CASRGTGTTNEKLFF. CDR3 nucleotides: TGTGCCAGCAGGGGGACAGGAACAACTAATGAAAAACTGTTTTTT.

This clone occurred once. This rearrangement joins TRBV2 to TRBJ2-5; perhaps TRBD2 as D (7 bases). Germline V CDR1 and CDR2: SNHLY, FYNNEI. The V end lost 6 bases, the J end lost 5 bases, and 10 bases lay between the germline ends. This CDR3 comprises 12 residues. The CDR3 is CASRQGGETQYF. The CDR3, as DNA: TGTGCCAGCAGACAGGGAGGGGAGACCCAGTACTTC.

J is TRBJ2-3 and V is TRBV5-1; tentative D call: TRBD2 (6 bases). The V gene's germline CDR1 is SGHRS and CDR2 YFSETQ. V was pared by 4 bases and J by 6 bases, with 15 bases between. This CDR3 has 14 amino acids. CDR3 residues: CASSEAGSGDTQYF. The CDR3 DNA is TGCGCCAGCAGCGAGGCGGGGTCCGGGGATACGCAGTATTTT.

The gene calls are TRBV6-6 and TRBJ2-1, with TRBD2 identical over 9 bases. Germline lookup yields CDR1 MNHNY and CDR2 SVGAGI (reference sequence). The CDR3 loop spans 16 amino acids. After removal of 0 bases from V and 9 bases from J, the junction contained 9 bases not matched to a gene. The CDR3 sequence: CASSYSGGTSSAEQFF. The CDR3 nucleotides are TGTGCCAGCAGTTACTCGGGAGGGACTAGCTCAGCTGAGCAGTTCTTC.

The J gene is TRBJ2-3, the V gene TRBV5-1, with TRBD2 matching 11 bases. V lost 0 bases, J lost 4 bases, and 7 bases stayed unmatched. The germline V gene encodes CDR1 SGHRS and CDR2 YFSETQ. This CDR3 has 17 amino acids. The chain's CDR3 is CASSLALTSGVADTQYF. The CDR3 DNA reads TGCGCCAGCAGCTTGGCCCTGACTAGCGGGGTTGCAGATACGCAGTATTTT.

V gene TRBV5-1 combines with J gene TRBJ1-4, with a weak D call TRBD1 (5 bases). Trimming left V 0 bases short and J 1 base short, with 13 bases between. The CDR3 runs to 17 residues. Looked up from germline, CDR1 is SGHRS and CDR2 is YFSETQ. The CDR3 loop is CASSLGLGRITNEKLFF. The CDR3 nucleotides are TGCGCCAGCAGCTTGGGCCTGGGGCGTATAACTAATGAAAAACTGTTTTTT.

This chain uses TRBV6-4 with TRBJ2-3; TRBD2 aligns across 10 bases. The CDR3 totals 16 residues. Germline trimming cut 4 bases from V and 0 bases from J; bases unmatched to any gene: 4. Germline CDR1 reads MRHNA; CDR2 reads SNTAGT. The chain's CDR3 is CASSVLAGASTDTQYF. The CDR3 bases are TGTGCCAGCAGTGTTCTAGCGGGGGCTAGCACAGATACGCAGTATTTT.

The chain carries TRBV10-3 and TRBJ1-3; 7 bases align to TRBD1. This CDR3 is 14 amino acids long. Germline CDR1 is ENHRY and CDR2 is SYGVKD. Germline trimming cut 5 bases from V and 2 bases from J; bases unmatched to any gene: 3. CDR3 sequence: CAISRGQPGNTIYF. In DNA form, the CDR3 reads TGTGCCATCAGTAGGGGACAGCCTGGAAACACCATATATTTT.

This clone has only one observation. This sequence joins TRBV7-9 and TRBJ2-1, with a possible D match to TRBD2 (6 bases). V lost 8 bases, J lost 6 bases, and 17 bases lay in between. The CDR3 runs 14 residues. The germline CDR1 and CDR2 sequences are SEHNR and FQNEAQ (reference sequence). CDR3 nucleotide sequence: TGTGCCAGCGATTCCCCGGGGGTGAGCAATGAGCAGTTCTTC. Its translation is CASDSPGVSNEQFF. The whole variable domain, remainder taken from reference TRBV7-9 and TRBJ2-1, is DTGVSQNPRHKITKRGQNVTFRCDPISEHNRLYWYRQTLGQGPEFLTYFQNEAQLEKSRLLSDRFSAERPKGSFSTLEIQRTEQGDSAMYLCASDSPGVSNEQFFGPGTRLTVL.

CDR3 loop: CASSEALRQPNTEAFF. The CDR3 nucleotides read TGTGCCAGCAGTGAAGCGCTTCGACAGCCCAACACTGAAGCTTTCTTT. This chain joins TRBV6-1 and TRBJ1-1, with D maybe TRBD1 (5 bases). The CDR3 runs 16 residues. V was cut by 0 bases and J by 2 bases, with 13 bases left in between. Germline values: CDR1 MNHNS, CDR2 SASEGT.

The chain couples TRBV4-1 to TRBJ1-5; D perhaps matches TRBD1 (6 bases). CDR1 and CDR2 from the germline V gene are MGHRA and YSYEKL. V was cut by 3 bases and J by 3 bases, with 9 bases left in between. The CDR3 sequence is 14 residues long. CDR3 nucleotides: TGCGCCAGCAGCCAGGGACAACTCAATCAGCCCCAGCATTTT. Residues: CASSQGQLNQPQHF.

The CDR3 DNA follows: TGTGCCAGCAGTGAAGCGGGGGGGCCCTATGGCTACACCTTC. This encodes CASSEAGGPYGYTF. This chain uses TRBV6-1 with TRBJ1-2, with D possibly being TRBD1 (6 bases). This CDR3 spans 14 amino acids. The V and J ends lost 0 bases and 4 bases respectively, with 9 bases between them. The germline V gene has CDR1 MNHNS and CDR2 SASEGT.